This TCR beta chain appears in the sequencing data of a study of chemoradiotherapy in HPV16-positive cancers. Study at large: Candidate HPV-specific clones and shared TCR motifs came from a couple of HPV16-positive patients.

With respect to this clone: The antigen remains unidentified.

General study results and limits: The functional HPV-specific definition rests on just a couple of HPV16-positive patients. Candidate HPV-specific clones and E7-related TCR motifs grew in tumor during treatment.

The V and J ends lost 7 bases and 0 bases, in that order; junction bases with no gene match: 9. In germline, CDR1 is MDHEN, CDR2 SYDVKM. CDR3 size: 16 residues. Method: immunoSEQ multiplex PCR; TCRdb's copy keeps in-frame clones and lacks some. The sample has 25,000 to 30,000 clones; about 90% are singletons. The sequence came from a human donor with HPV-associated anogenital cancer. This chain uses TRBV28 with TRBJ1-3; TRBD1 matches at 7 bases. The material was blood, obtained from a patient who underwent chemoradiotherapy. The CDR3 here is CASTSRQGFSGNTIYF. The CDR3 nucleotides are TGTGCCAGCACCTCCCGACAGGGCTTCTCTGGAAACACCATATATTTT.